These 16 T cell receptor beta chains share one sample of origin, sequenced in a study of blood T cell repertoires in COVID-19. TCRdb's copy holds only in-frame clones and misses some; the assay was immunoSEQ multiplex PCR. The data show about 200,000 clones, 85% to 90% seen once. Sequencing was carried out using peripheral blood. The receptors shown here come from a man between 18 and 29 years old with active or convalescent COVID-19.

This chain joins TRBV6-4 and TRBJ2-3; 7 bases map to TRBD2. The junction had 8 bases not matched to a gene; V was cut back by 6 bases and J by 2 bases. This CDR3 comprises 15 residues. The germline V gene has CDR1 MRHNA and CDR2 SNTAGT. The CDR3 is CASSATSAFTDTQYF. The CDR3 nucleotides are TGTGCCAGCAGCGCTACTAGCGCCTTCACAGATACGCAGTATTTT.

This chain links TRBV14 with TRBJ2-7, with TRBD2 matching over 12 bases. J lost 5 bases, V lost 3 bases, and 14 bases had no gene match. CDR1 and CDR2 from the germline V gene are SGHDN and FVKESK. The CDR3 runs 18 residues. The CDR3 region is CASSHVLAGGPLAHEQYF. CDR3 DNA: TGTGCCAGCAGCCACGTACTAGCGGGAGGCCCACTCGCCCACGAGCAGTACTTC. Together with reference TRBV14 and TRBJ2-7, the CDR3 gives the full variable domain: EAGVTQFPSHSVIEKGQTVTLRCDPISGHDNLYWYRRVMGKEIKFLLHFVKESKQDESGMPNNRFLAERTGGTYSTLKVQPAELEDSGVYFCASSHVLAGGPLAHEQYFGPGTRLTVT.

The chain couples TRBV18 to TRBJ2-1; 13 bases map to TRBD2. Germline V CDR1 and CDR2: KGHSH, LQKENI. J was trimmed by 2 bases and V by 2 bases; bases with no gene match: 9. The CDR3 is made up of 19 amino acids. In DNA form, the CDR3 reads TGTGCCAGCTCACCATCGGGACTAGCGGGAAATGGTCCCTACAATGAGCAGTTCTTC. It is translated as CASSPSGLAGNGPYNEQFF. Full variable domain (missing parts from reference TRBV18 and TRBJ2-1): NAGVMQNPRHLVRRRGQEARLRCSPMKGHSHVYWYRQLPEEGLKFMVYLQKENIIDESGMPKERFSAEFPKEGPSILRIQQVVRGDSAAYFCASSPSGLAGNGPYNEQFFGPGTRLTVL.

On this clone itself: One junction end disagrees with the germline gene, perhaps due to a read error. The chain has TRBV5-6 and TRBJ1-2; D remains ambiguous. The CDR3 has 11 residues. CDR1 is SGHDT and CDR2 is YYEEEE in the germline V gene. The CDR3 sequence is CASSPYDGCTF. Here the CDR3 DNA reads TGTGCCAGCAGCCCTTATGATGGCTGCACCTTC.

The V call is TRBV11-2, the J call TRBJ2-1, with a tentative D call TRBD2 (6 bases). Germline values: CDR1 SGHAT, CDR2 FQNNGV. The CDR3 sequence is 14 residues long. Trimming pared 1 base from V and 15 bases from J, leaving 19 bases between. As DNA, the CDR3 is TGTGCCAGCAGCTTAGTCAACCCCCGGGACTCTCCGTTCTTC. Protein product: CASSLVNPRDSPFF.

This chain joins TRBV28 and TRBJ1-1; D is undetermined. Germline V gives CDR1 MDHEN, CDR2 SYDVKM. The V end lost 6 bases, the J end lost 1 base, and 9 bases lay between the germline ends. The CDR3 extends over 13 amino acids. In DNA, the CDR3 is TGTGCCAGCAGCTATGACACGAACACTGAAGCTTTCTTT. Protein: CASSYDTNTEAFF.

This chain uses TRBV10-3 with TRBJ2-5, with a possible D match to TRBD1 (6 bases). Trimming shortened V by 5 bases and J by 3 bases, and 10 bases separated the two germline ends. This CDR3 has 13 residues. CDR1 is ENHRY, CDR2 SYGVKD, per germline. CDR3 amino acids: CAISRQEKETQYF. In nucleotides, the CDR3 is TGTGCCATCAGTCGACAGGAGAAAGAGACCCAGTACTTC.

This chain joins TRBV30 and TRBJ1-2, with unresolved D. The CDR3 is 14 amino acids. V shed 5 bases and J shed 5 bases, with 18 bases lying between them. Per germline, CDR1 GTSNPN and CDR2 SVGIG (reference sequence). The CDR3 nucleotides are TGTGCCTGGGGTAGCAAGGTCATGCCGTATGGCTACACCTTC. It codes for CAWGSKVMPYGYTF.

The CDR3 coding sequence is TGTGCCAGCGAACACCAGCGGGGCTCCGGGGAGCTGTTTTTT. Translation gives CASEHQRGSGELFF. The J gene is TRBJ2-2, the V gene TRBV6-5; 7 nucleotides align to TRBD2. There are 14 residues in the CDR3. Germline V gives CDR1 MNHEY, CDR2 SVGAGI. V dropped 8 bases and J dropped 6; count of bases not matched to a gene: 9.

V and J are TRBV30 and TRBJ1-3; D is perhaps TRBD1 (6 bases). The CDR3 is 15 residues long. V dropped 5 bases and J dropped 0 bases, with 14 bases sitting between them. Germline CDR1 GTSNPN, CDR2 SVGIG (reference sequence). The CDR3 is CAWGEGGSSGNTIYF. The CDR3 coding sequence is TGTGCCTGGGGAGAAGGGGGTTCCTCTGGAAACACCATATATTTT.

The chain couples TRBV2 to TRBJ2-1, with TRBD1 matching 10 bases. The germline gives CDR1 SNHLY, CDR2 FYNNEI. The CDR3 sequence is 15 residues long. Germline trimming cut 6 bases from V and 7 bases from J; bases unmatched to any gene: 9. In DNA form, the CDR3 reads TGTGCCAGCAGCCCAGGGACAGGGGCTTTGAATGAGCAGTTCTTC. It specifies CASSPGTGALNEQFF.

The chain links TRBV7-9 to TRBJ2-7, with D perhaps TRBD1 (5 bases). Germline lookup yields CDR1 SEHNR and CDR2 FQNEAQ (reference sequence). The CDR3 is made up of 13 amino acids. V lost 5 bases and J lost 5, with 13 bases in between. The CDR3 DNA follows: TGTGCCAGCAGCCTAGACCAGGGCCACGAGCAGTACTTC. This translates into CASSLDQGHEQYF.

The gene calls are TRBV6-5 and TRBJ2-3; a possible D gene is TRBD1 (6 bases). CDR1 is MNHEY and CDR2 is SVGAGI in the germline V gene. The V and J ends lost 2 bases and 4 bases respectively, with 13 bases between them. There are 15 residues in the CDR3. The CDR3 loop is CASSYHTGLADTQYF. CDR3 bases: TGTGCCAGCAGTTACCATACAGGGTTGGCAGATACGCAGTATTTT.

The CDR3 DNA reads as TGTGCCAGCAGCGTTTCAGGGGGTAACTATGGCTACACCTTC. Protein sequence: CASSVSGGNYGYTF. This chain connects TRBV9 to TRBJ1-2, with TRBD1 matching 7 bases. V was clipped by 2 bases and J by 1 base; unmatched bases: 2. The CDR3 totals 14 residues. Germline CDR1 and CDR2: SGDLS and YYNGEE.

This chain joins TRBV5-8 and TRBJ1-1, with a tentative D call TRBD1 (6 bases). This CDR3 is 15 amino acids long. CDR1 is SGHTS and CDR2 is YDEGEE in the germline V gene. The ends were cut back, 0 bases at V and 3 bases at J, with 12 bases in the middle. In DNA, the CDR3 is TGTGCCAGCAGCTTGGGGGCAGGGGCGGACACTGAAGCTTTCTTT. Translated, it gives CASSLGAGADTEAFF. The full variable domain, its missing parts supplied by reference TRBV5-8 and TRBJ1-1, is EAGVTQSPTHLIKTRGQQATLRCSPISGHTSVYWYQQALGLGLQFLLWYDEGEERNRGNFPPRFSGRQFPNYSSELNVNALELEDSALYLCASSLGAGADTEAFFGQGTRLTVV.

The sample holds one count of this clone. The chain carries TRBV4-3 and TRBJ2-3; no reliable D call. V was shortened by 3 bases and J by 0 bases, with 10 bases between the two germline ends. The CDR3 runs 15 residues. CDR1 LGHNA and CDR2 YSLEER come from the germline V gene. The CDR3 bases are TGCGCCAGCAGCCAGTCTTGGCGGAGCACAGATACGCAGTATTTT. It codes for CASSQSWRSTDTQYF.